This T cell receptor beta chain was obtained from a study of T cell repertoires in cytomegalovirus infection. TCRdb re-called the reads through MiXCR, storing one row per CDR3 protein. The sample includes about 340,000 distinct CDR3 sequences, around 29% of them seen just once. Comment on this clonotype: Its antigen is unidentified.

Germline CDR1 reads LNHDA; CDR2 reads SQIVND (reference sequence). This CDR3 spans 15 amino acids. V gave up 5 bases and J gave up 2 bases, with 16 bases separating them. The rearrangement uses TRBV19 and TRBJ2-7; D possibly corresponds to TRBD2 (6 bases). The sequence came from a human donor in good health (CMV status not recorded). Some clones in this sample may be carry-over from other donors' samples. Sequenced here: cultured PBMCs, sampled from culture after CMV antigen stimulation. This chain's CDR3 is CASSAGTGRAYEQYF. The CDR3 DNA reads TGTGCCAGTAGTGCGGGGACGGGGAGAGCCTACGAGCAGTACTTC.